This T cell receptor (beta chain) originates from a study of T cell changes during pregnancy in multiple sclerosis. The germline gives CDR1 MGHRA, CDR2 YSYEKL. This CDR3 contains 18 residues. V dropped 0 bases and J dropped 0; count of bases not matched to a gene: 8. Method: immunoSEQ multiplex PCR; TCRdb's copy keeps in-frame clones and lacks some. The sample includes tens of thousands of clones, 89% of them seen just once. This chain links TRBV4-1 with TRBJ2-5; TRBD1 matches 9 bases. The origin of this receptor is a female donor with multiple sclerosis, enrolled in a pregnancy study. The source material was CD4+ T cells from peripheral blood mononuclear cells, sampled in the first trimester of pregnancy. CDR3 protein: CASSQDVRDRDYQETQYF. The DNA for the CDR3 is TGCGCCAGCAGCCAAGATGTCAGGGACAGGGATTACCAAGAGACCCAGTACTTC.